The 17 T cell receptor beta chains in this list originate from one sample, sequenced in a study of blood T cell repertoires in COVID-19. Sequencing was performed with immunoSEQ multiplex PCR; in TCRdb, only in-frame clones are kept and a portion is missing. The table has about 350,000 clones, roughly 87% seen once. Sequences were obtained from PBMCs or T cells enriched from blood (not recorded which). These receptors were collected from a woman aged 25 to 45 who had recovered from COVID-19.

The chain links TRBV9 to TRBJ1-1, with D uncertain. V was shortened by 3 bases and J by 1 base, with 13 bases between the two germline ends. Germline V CDR1 and CDR2: SGDLS, YYNGEE. The CDR3 totals 15 residues. The CDR3 DNA reads as TGTGCCAGCAGCGCGAGGGCAGGACGGAACACTGAAGCTTTCTTT. This codes for CASSARAGRNTEAFF.

The gene calls are TRBV6-5 and TRBJ1-5, with D possibly matching TRBD1 (6 bases). Trimming took 0 bases from V and 5 from J, leaving 14 bases between them. This CDR3 is 16 amino acids long. Looked up from germline, CDR1 is MNHEY and CDR2 is SVGAGI. The DNA for the CDR3 is TGTGCCAGCAGTTACTCTGTGCGGGCAGGGGATCAGCCCCAGCATTTT. Translating gives CASSYSVRAGDQPQHF.

The chain is built from TRBV6-5 and TRBJ2-7, with 7 bases aligning to TRBD2. The germline V gene has CDR1 MNHEY and CDR2 SVGAGI. V trimming: 7 bases; J trimming: 2 bases; junction bases outside the gene matches: 8. The CDR3 extends over 14 amino acids. The CDR3 loop is CASTPQGGTYEQYF. CDR3 nucleotides: TGTGCCAGCACCCCCCAGGGAGGGACCTACGAGCAGTACTTC.

This clone appeared once. V is TRBV13 and J is TRBJ1-2; D remains ambiguous. Deletions cut 2 bases from V and 3 bases from J, with 10 bases between. There are 14 residues in the CDR3. Germline CDR1 reads PRHDT; CDR2 reads FYEKMQ (reference sequence). CDR3 sequence: CASSLRGSDYGYTF. The CDR3 DNA sequence: TGTGCCAGCAGCTTACGGGGAAGTGACTATGGCTACACCTTC. The full variable domain, in which reference TRBV13 and TRBJ1-2 provide the parts outside the CDR3, is AAGVIQSPRHLIKEKRETATLKCYPIPRHDTVYWYQQGPGQDPQFLISFYEKMQSDKGSIPDRFSAQQFSDYHSELNMSSLELGDSALYFCASSLRGSDYGYTFGSGTRLTVV.

V gene TRBV6-5 combines with J gene TRBJ1-2; 9 bases line up with TRBD1. The CDR3 totals 13 residues. The ends lost 6 bases at V and 7 bases at J; junction bases unmatched: 6. Germline V gene lookup returns CDR1 MNHEY and CDR2 SVGAGI. This CDR3 reads CASSRQGEGGYTF. CDR3 DNA: TGTGCCAGCAGCAGACAGGGGGAGGGTGGCTACACCTTC.

This clone was recorded once. The chain joins TRBV11-2 to TRBJ2-7; perhaps TRBD2 as D (5 bases). CDR1 and CDR2 from the germline V gene are SGHAT and FQNNGV. Trimming cost V 7 bases and J 2 bases, with 9 bases left between them. This CDR3 is built from 12 residues. CDR3 loop: CASTSGPYEQYF. CDR3 sequence (DNA): TGTGCCAGCACCAGCGGCCCCTACGAGCAGTACTTC.

V and J are TRBV11-2 and TRBJ1-3; tentative D call: TRBD1 (5 bases). The V gene lost 1 base and the J gene lost 2 bases, with 12 bases spanning the gap. This CDR3 has 16 amino acids. Germline CDR1 SGHAT, CDR2 FQNNGV. CDR3 nucleotides: TGTGCCAGCAGCTTAGTTTCAAGGGGCGCTGGAAACACCATATATTTT. This translates into CASSLVSRGAGNTIYF.

The V call is TRBV9, the J call TRBJ2-2; tentative D call: TRBD2 (5 bases). V lost 5 bases to trimming and J lost 1 base, with 9 bases between them. Germline V gene lookup returns CDR1 SGDLS and CDR2 YYNGEE. The length of the CDR3 is 14 residues. The CDR3, as DNA: TGTGCCAGCAGTGCGGGCCAGAACACCGGGGAGCTGTTTTTT. This sequence encodes CASSAGQNTGELFF.

The rearrangement uses TRBV5-4 and TRBJ1-6; D perhaps matches TRBD1 (5 bases). CDR1 SGHNT and CDR2 YYREEE come from the germline V gene (reference sequence). Trimming removed 0 bases from V and 9 bases from J, with 16 bases in between. This CDR3 is 16 amino acids long. Here the CDR3 DNA reads TGTGCCAGCAGCTTGGTGCAGGGCGGAGTAGGTTCACCCCTCCACTTT. Protein product: CASSLVQGGVGSPLHF.

This clone has a handful of counts. The V call is TRBV5-1, the J call TRBJ2-7; 9 bases are a match to TRBD1. The germline V gene encodes CDR1 SGHRS and CDR2 YFSETQ. J lost 2 bases, V lost 4 bases, and 4 bases had no gene match. The CDR3 is 14 amino acids. The CDR3 sequence: CASSPGTGTYEQYF. CDR3 nucleotides: TGCGCCAGCAGCCCTGGGACAGGGACCTACGAGCAGTACTTC.

This chain joins TRBV28 and TRBJ1-2; D not certain. V lost 4 bases and J lost 3, with 12 bases in between. CDR1 is MDHEN and CDR2 is SYDVKM in the germline V gene. The CDR3 is 14 amino acids. This chain's CDR3 is CASSSPFEYYGYTF. Here the CDR3 DNA reads TGTGCCAGCAGTTCCCCCTTCGAGTACTATGGCTACACCTTC.

The V and J genes are TRBV18 and TRBJ2-3; a weak D match, TRBD2 (6 bases). V lost 6 bases and J lost 4, with 14 bases in between. CDR1 and CDR2 from the germline V gene are KGHSH and LQKENI. This CDR3 region has 14 residues. The CDR3 is CASSGGGDPDTQYF. DNA of the CDR3: TGTGCCAGCTCCGGAGGAGGGGATCCAGATACGCAGTATTTT.

This clone was detected a few times. The chain recombines TRBV5-1 with TRBJ2-5; 10 nucleotides line up with TRBD2. This CDR3 has 15 amino acids. Unmatched junction bases numbered 6, after V lost 3 bases and J lost 4 bases. The germline CDR1 and CDR2 sequences are SGHRS and YFSETQ. CDR3: CASSSTLAGLETQYF. The CDR3 nucleotides read TGCGCCAGCAGCTCTACACTAGCGGGGTTAGAGACCCAGTACTTC.

This clone has just one count. The rearrangement joins TRBV29-1 to TRBJ1-4, with 7 bases lining up with TRBD1. Germline lookup yields CDR1 SQVTM and CDR2 ANQGSEA. The CDR3 has 14 amino acids. V lost 4 bases and J lost 5; bases outside the gene matches: 7. CDR3 region: CSVAGQTINEKLFF. The CDR3 DNA is TGCAGCGTTGCGGGACAGACGATCAATGAAAAACTGTTTTTT.

In its sample, this clone was seen once. A junction boundary mismatches the germline segment, possibly from a read error. V is TRBV7-4 and J is TRBJ1-2; 7 bases match TRBD1. This CDR3 region has 20 residues. In germline, CDR1 is SGHVT, CDR2 SQSDAQ. CDR3 nucleotide sequence: TGTGCCAGCAGGTTAGCCGTGGGCAGGGGGGACACCGGGTGGCCGTTGGGCTACACCTTC. This sequence encodes CASRLAVGRGDTGWPLGYTF.

A single count supports this clone. The rearrangement uses TRBV18 and TRBJ1-1, with D possibly matching TRBD1 (5 bases). The germline CDR1 and CDR2 sequences are KGHSH and LQKENI. The CDR3 is made up of 17 amino acids. Trimming removed 2 bases from V and 3 bases from J, with 19 bases in between. The CDR3 sequence is CASSPGQGIGVDTEAFF. Here the CDR3 DNA reads TGTGCCAGCTCACCAGGGCAGGGTATCGGTGTGGACACTGAAGCTTTCTTT.

The chain employs TRBV24-1 and TRBJ2-1, with 8 positions matching TRBD2. Germline-derived CDR1 and CDR2 are KGHDR and SFDVKD. The CDR3 totals 15 residues. V lost 5 bases, J lost 7 bases, and 9 bases stayed unmatched. The CDR3 loop is CATSGSGTRLNEQFF. The CDR3 region has the DNA TGTGCCACCAGTGGTTCCGGGACTAGGTTAAATGAGCAGTTCTTC.